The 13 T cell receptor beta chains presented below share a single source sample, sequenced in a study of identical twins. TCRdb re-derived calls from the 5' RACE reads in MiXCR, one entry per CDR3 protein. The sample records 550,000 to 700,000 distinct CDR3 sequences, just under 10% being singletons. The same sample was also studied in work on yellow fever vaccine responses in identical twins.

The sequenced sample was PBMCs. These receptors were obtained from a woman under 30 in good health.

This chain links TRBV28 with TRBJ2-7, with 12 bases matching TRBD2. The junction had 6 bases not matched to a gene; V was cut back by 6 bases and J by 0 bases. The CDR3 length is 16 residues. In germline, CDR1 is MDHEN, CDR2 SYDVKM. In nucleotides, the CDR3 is TGTGCCAGCAGGGCCTCTAGCGGGGGGGCCTCCTACGAGCAGTACTTC. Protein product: CASRASSGGASYEQYF.

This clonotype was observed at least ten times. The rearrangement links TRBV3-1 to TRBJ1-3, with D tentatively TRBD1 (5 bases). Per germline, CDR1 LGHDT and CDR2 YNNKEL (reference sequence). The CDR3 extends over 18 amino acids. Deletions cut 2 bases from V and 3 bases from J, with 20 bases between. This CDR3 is CASSQSRSAGARGNTIYF. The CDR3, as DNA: TGTGCCAGCAGCCAAAGTCGGTCGGCCGGGGCTCGTGGAAACACCATATATTTT.

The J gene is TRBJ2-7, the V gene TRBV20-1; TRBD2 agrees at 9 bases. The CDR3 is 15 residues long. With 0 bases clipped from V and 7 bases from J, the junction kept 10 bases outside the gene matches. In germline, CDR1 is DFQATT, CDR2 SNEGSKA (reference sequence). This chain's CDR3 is CSARDYKRGDREQYF. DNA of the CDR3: TGCAGTGCTAGAGATTATAAGCGGGGGGACCGGGAGCAGTACTTC.

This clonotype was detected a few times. CDR3 nucleotides: TGTGCCAGCAGCCGGACTAGCGGGAATGCCTACGAGCAGTACTTC. It specifies CASSRTSGNAYEQYF. V and J are TRBV7-2 and TRBJ2-7, with 12 bases identical to TRBD2. The CDR3 runs 15 residues. The V and J ends lost 5 bases and 2 bases, in that order; junction bases with no gene match: 4. CDR1 is SGHTA, CDR2 FQGNSA, per germline.

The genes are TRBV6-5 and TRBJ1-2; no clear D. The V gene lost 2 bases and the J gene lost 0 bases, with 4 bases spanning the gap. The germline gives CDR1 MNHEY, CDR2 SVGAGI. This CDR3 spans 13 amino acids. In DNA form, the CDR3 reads TGTGCCAGCAGTTACAGCACTAACTATGGCTACACCTTC. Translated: CASSYSTNYGYTF.

The CDR3 loop is CASSIRLAEETQYF. CDR3 in DNA: TGTGCCAGCAGTATCCGACTAGCGGAAGAGACCCAGTACTTC. The chain recombines TRBV12-3 or TRBV12-4 with TRBJ2-5, with TRBD2 matching over 9 bases. This CDR3 has 14 residues. V shed 5 bases and J 3 bases; nucleotides not matched to a gene: 4.

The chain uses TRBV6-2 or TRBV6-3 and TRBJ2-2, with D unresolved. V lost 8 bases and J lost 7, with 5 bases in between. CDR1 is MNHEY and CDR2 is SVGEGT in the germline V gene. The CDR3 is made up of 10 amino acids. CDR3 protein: CASGRGELFF. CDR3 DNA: TGTGCCAGCGGCCGCGGGGAGCTGTTTTTT.

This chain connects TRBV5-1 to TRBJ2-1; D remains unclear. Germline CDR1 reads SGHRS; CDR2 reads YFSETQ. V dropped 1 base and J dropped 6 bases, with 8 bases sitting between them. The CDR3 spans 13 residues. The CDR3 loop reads CASSLSLSNEQFF. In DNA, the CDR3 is TGCGCCAGCAGCTTGAGTTTGTCCAATGAGCAGTTCTTC.

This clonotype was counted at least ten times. The DNA for the CDR3 is TGTGCCAGCAGTTACTCCATTTCCGATCGGACAGGGAGGGCCGGGGAGCTGTTTTTT. Translating it yields CASSYSISDRTGRAGELFF. The V and J genes are TRBV6-5 and TRBJ2-2; D possibly corresponds to TRBD1 (8 bases). Trimming pared 0 bases from V and 6 bases from J, leaving 23 bases between. Germline CDR1 MNHEY, CDR2 SVGAGI. The CDR3 is 19 residues long.

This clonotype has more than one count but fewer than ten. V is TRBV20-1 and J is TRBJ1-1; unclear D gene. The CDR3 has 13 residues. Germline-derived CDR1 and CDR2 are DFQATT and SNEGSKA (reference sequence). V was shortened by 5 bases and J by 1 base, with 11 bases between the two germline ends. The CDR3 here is CSADARTNTEAFF. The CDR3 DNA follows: TGCAGTGCTGACGCGAGGACGAACACTGAAGCTTTCTTT.

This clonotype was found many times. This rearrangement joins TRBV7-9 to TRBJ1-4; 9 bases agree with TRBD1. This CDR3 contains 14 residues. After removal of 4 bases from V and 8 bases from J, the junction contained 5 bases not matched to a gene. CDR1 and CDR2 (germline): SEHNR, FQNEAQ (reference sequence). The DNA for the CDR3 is TGTGCCAGCAGCTGGGGACAGGGTCGCGAAAAACTGTTTTTT. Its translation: CASSWGQGREKLFF. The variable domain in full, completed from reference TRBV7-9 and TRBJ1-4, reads DTGVSQNPRHKITKRGQNVTFRCDPISEHNRLYWYRQTLGQGPEFLTYFQNEAQLEKSRLLSDRFSAERPKGSFSTLEIQRTEQGDSAMYLCASSWGQGREKLFFGSGTQLSVL.

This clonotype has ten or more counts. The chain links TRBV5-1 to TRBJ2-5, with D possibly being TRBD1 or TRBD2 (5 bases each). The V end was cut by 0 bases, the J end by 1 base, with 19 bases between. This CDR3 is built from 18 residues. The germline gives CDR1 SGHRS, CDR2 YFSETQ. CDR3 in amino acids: CASSLGVLSGTVQETQYF. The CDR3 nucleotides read TGCGCCAGCAGCTTGGGAGTGCTGTCCGGGACGGTCCAAGAGACCCAGTACTTC.

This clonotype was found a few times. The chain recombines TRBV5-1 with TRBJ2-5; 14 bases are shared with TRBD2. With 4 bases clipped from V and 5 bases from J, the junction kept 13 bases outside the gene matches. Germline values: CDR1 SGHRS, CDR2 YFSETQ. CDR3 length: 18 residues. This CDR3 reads CASSTGLAGGPWAETQYF. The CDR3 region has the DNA TGCGCCAGCAGCACCGGACTAGCGGGAGGTCCGTGGGCGGAGACCCAGTACTTC.